A selection of T cell receptor beta chains follows, all from one sample in a study of early stage breast cancer tumors. Some clones are missing from TCRdb's copy, which holds only in-frame ones; the method was immunoSEQ multiplex PCR. The sample lists 25,000 to 30,000 clones, around three quarters occurring once. The sequenced sample was blood. The receptors shown here come from a person aged 55 to 75 with breast cancer. Both conserved end residues are part of each CDR3. The order of the fields is V gene, clone size, J gene, CDR3 protein. Size values are once, few and many counts, or a class for expanded clones, and some rows have none.

v_call: TRBV18; clone_size: NA; j_call: TRBJ1-1; cdr3_aa: CASSPGTGGIAEAFF
v_call: TRBV18; clone_size: once; j_call: TRBJ2-5; cdr3_aa: CASSPERGVATGSSGETQYF
v_call: TRBV30; clone_size: NA; j_call: TRBJ1-3; cdr3_aa: CAWRGAGGSGNTIYF
v_call: TRBV2; clone_size: NA; j_call: TRBJ2-7; cdr3_aa: CASNPMGGGALSYEQYF
v_call: TRBV9; clone_size: NA; j_call: TRBJ2-7; cdr3_aa: CASSYSGRAYEQYF
v_call: TRBV19; clone_size: NA; j_call: TRBJ1-5; cdr3_aa: CASSIDGQQPQHF
v_call: TRBV9; clone_size: NA; j_call: TRBJ2-1; cdr3_aa: CASSVQGPNEQFF
v_call: TRBV4-1; clone_size: NA; j_call: TRBJ2-7; cdr3_aa: CASSPKTGGSYEQYF
v_call: TRBV30; clone_size: NA; j_call: TRBJ2-7; cdr3_aa: CAWGTSGYEQYF
v_call: TRBV5-1; clone_size: few; j_call: TRBJ2-2; cdr3_aa: CASSLTASGSTGELFF
v_call: TRBV7-8; clone_size: once; j_call: TRBJ2-2; cdr3_aa: CASSPRSGTGNTGELFF
v_call: TRBV10-3; clone_size: NA; j_call: TRBJ2-7; cdr3_aa: CAISENWETSEQYF
v_call: TRBV6-4; clone_size: NA; j_call: TRBJ2-1; cdr3_aa: CASSRTSGYNEQFF
v_call: TRBV19; clone_size: NA; j_call: TRBJ1-1; cdr3_aa: CASTQTGQRAFF
v_call: TRBV19; clone_size: NA; j_call: TRBJ2-1; cdr3_aa: CASTRGLAGGNEQFF
v_call: TRBV28; clone_size: NA; j_call: TRBJ1-4; cdr3_aa: CASSLTWEKLFF
v_call: TRBV18; clone_size: NA; j_call: TRBJ2-2; cdr3_aa: CASSPPGQGTGELFF
v_call: TRBV28; clone_size: few; j_call: TRBJ1-5; cdr3_aa: CASSLGGSNQPQHF
v_call: TRBV5-6; clone_size: NA; j_call: TRBJ1-5; cdr3_aa: CASSSQGTSNQPQHF
v_call: TRBV2; clone_size: NA; j_call: TRBJ2-7; cdr3_aa: CASRSTSGSSNEQYF
v_call: TRBV7-3; clone_size: few; j_call: TRBJ1-1; cdr3_aa: CASSLQGGNTEAFF
v_call: TRBV5-6; clone_size: NA; j_call: TRBJ2-1; cdr3_aa: CASSSTGGGRVYNEQFF
v_call: TRBV9; clone_size: NA; j_call: TRBJ1-1; cdr3_aa: CASSVGGIGETEAFF
v_call: TRBV4-3; clone_size: once; j_call: TRBJ2-5; cdr3_aa: CASSQGVQGVTQYF
v_call: TRBV10-1; clone_size: NA; j_call: TRBJ2-7; cdr3_aa: CASSRLAGVPDEQYF
v_call: TRBV6-1; clone_size: few; j_call: TRBJ1-4; cdr3_aa: CASSEPIMTGNNEKLFF
v_call: TRBV18; clone_size: NA; j_call: TRBJ2-7; cdr3_aa: CASSPTTGGPSYEQYF
v_call: TRBV12-1; clone_size: once; j_call: TRBJ2-7; cdr3_aa: CASIPPGGEPYEQYF
v_call: TRBV14; clone_size: NA; j_call: TRBJ2-7; cdr3_aa: CASSPFGGARGEQYF
v_call: TRBV16; clone_size: once; j_call: TRBJ1-2; cdr3_aa: CASSQNRAGGYTF
v_call: TRBV7-2; clone_size: NA; j_call: TRBJ1-1; cdr3_aa: CASSLALGLNTEAFF
v_call: TRBV7-2; clone_size: NA; j_call: TRBJ2-1; cdr3_aa: CASSPTSGKHNEQFF
v_call: TRBV18; clone_size: few; j_call: TRBJ2-7; cdr3_aa: CASSPPLDNPSYEQYF
v_call: TRBV18; clone_size: NA; j_call: TRBJ1-4; cdr3_aa: CASSPPSGRNEKLFF
v_call: TRBV5-6; clone_size: NA; j_call: TRBJ2-2; cdr3_aa: CASSLSAGLATGELFF
v_call: TRBV28; clone_size: NA; j_call: TRBJ1-6; cdr3_aa: CVAKSQGPSGSPLHF
v_call: TRBV6-6; clone_size: NA; j_call: TRBJ2-1; cdr3_aa: CASSYPTGEQFF
v_call: TRBV27; clone_size: NA; j_call: TRBJ2-3; cdr3_aa: CASSFGGRTDTQYF
v_call: TRBV6-1; clone_size: NA; j_call: TRBJ1-5; cdr3_aa: CASSPILSNQPQHF
v_call: TRBV9; clone_size: NA; j_call: TRBJ2-2; cdr3_aa: CASSVSPQSTGELFF
v_call: TRBV5-4; clone_size: few; j_call: TRBJ1-1; cdr3_aa: CASSPDPGQENTEAFF
v_call: TRBV6-5; clone_size: NA; j_call: TRBJ2-7; cdr3_aa: CASTSGSSYEQYF
v_call: TRBV11-1; clone_size: NA; j_call: TRBJ2-5; cdr3_aa: CASSLTEGGSQETQYF